These 6 T cell receptor beta chains came from one sample sequenced in a study of long-term antiretroviral therapy in people with HIV. It was version v3.0 of the immunoSEQ assay that was run at survey level. Sequencing was performed with immunoSEQ multiplex PCR; in TCRdb, only in-frame clones are kept and a portion is missing. The table has roughly 28,000 clones, 80% seen once. The material was unsorted PBMCs, obtained 0.3 years after starting antiretroviral therapy. The receptors originated from a man aged 35 to 55 with HIV.

The chain has TRBV27 and TRBJ2-2; a possible D gene is TRBD1 (5 bases). The V end lost 6 bases, the J end lost 2 bases, and 16 bases lay between the germline ends. Germline assignment: CDR1 MNHEY and CDR2 SMNVEV (reference sequence). The CDR3 consists of 16 residues. In nucleotides, the CDR3 is TGTGCCAGCAGCCGATCAGGACAAATTAACACCGGGGAGCTGTTTTTT. Protein product: CASSRSGQINTGELFF.

Details on this clone: Additional DNA sequences in this sample encode the identical CDR3. V gene TRBV30 combines with J gene TRBJ2-7; D possibly corresponds to TRBD2 (6 bases). The CDR3 consists of 15 residues. V was clipped by 2 bases and J by 0 bases, with 14 bases between them. The germline V gene has CDR1 GTSNPN and CDR2 SVGIG (reference sequence). The CDR3 region is CAWSSPGLTSYEQYF. DNA of the CDR3: TGTGCCTGGAGTTCTCCGGGACTGACCTCCTACGAGCAGTACTTC.

This chain uses TRBV11-2 with TRBJ2-7, with a weak D call TRBD2 (5 bases). Trimming shortened V by 2 bases and J by 0 bases, and 20 bases separated the two germline ends. In germline, CDR1 is SGHAT, CDR2 FQNNGV. CDR3 length equals 18 residues. Written as DNA, the CDR3 is TGTGCCAGCAGCTTAACAACCTCAGCCGGGAAGATCTCCTACGAGCAGTACTTC. Protein product: CASSLTTSAGKISYEQYF.

V and J are TRBV6-5 and TRBJ2-5; D is ambiguous. CDR1 MNHEY and CDR2 SVGAGI come from the germline V gene. Trimming took off 4 bases at V and 5 bases at J, with 11 bases between the two ends. The CDR3 is made up of 13 amino acids. The CDR3 reads CASSSQGVETQYF. The CDR3 DNA sequence: TGTGCCAGCAGTTCCCAAGGTGTCGAGACCCAGTACTTC.

The chain carries TRBV5-6 and TRBJ1-1; D remains ambiguous. The V end lost 2 bases, the J end lost 1 base, and 6 bases lay between the germline ends. The CDR3 is 13 amino acids. Germline CDR1 SGHDT, CDR2 YYEEEE. CDR3 coding DNA: TGTGCCAGCAGCTTTGGGGAGAACACTGAAGCTTTCTTT. It encodes CASSFGENTEAFF.

V gene TRBV5-4 combines with J gene TRBJ2-3, with D possibly TRBD2 on 6 matching bases. Between the trimmed V and J ends, which lost 4 bases and 2 bases, there was a span of 14 bases. CDR3 length equals 15 residues. Germline CDR1 SGHNT, CDR2 YYREEE (reference sequence). CDR3 in DNA: TGTGCCAGCAGCGCGGGATATTCGGCCACAGATACGCAGTATTTT. Encoded protein: CASSAGYSATDTQYF.